This TCR beta chain is from a study of breast tumors, draining lymph nodes, adjacent tissues (dated by TCRdb to the mid-2010s). Turning to the overall study: In breast cancer patients, the study compared the TCR beta repertoires of tumor, adjacent nontumor tissue and axillary lymph nodes. In human breast cancer, the study set out to assess how tumor, surrounding tissue and draining lymph node repertoires relate to one another and whether T cells might be exchanged between them.

As to this clonotype: This clone's antigen is unknown. Per-nucleotide qualities are absent, and no much larger clonotype sits a single base away.

Adjacent samples consisted of nontumor breast tissue surrounding the tumor. Points the paper makes about the study in general: A scenario in which most tumor T cells derive from the lymph node and then expand within tumor tissue was judged to be consistent with the data. The conclusion that tumor T cells originate in lymph nodes was presented as consistent with a hypothesis rather than as directly demonstrated. In luminal-like breast cancer, tumor and nontumor tissue repertoires resembled each other significantly more than in basal-like breast cancer. Tumor T-cell repertoires showed less diversity than lymph node repertoires and more diversity than nontumor tissue repertoires, and tumor T-cell repertoires showed preferential V and J gene usage.

Sequencing was carried out with an Illumina HiSeq 2000. TCR beta chain libraries were generated by multiplex PCR amplification. High-throughput sequencing was used to analyze the amplified TCR beta chain products. Using fastp trimming at Q25 and MiXCR clonotype assembly, TCRdb reanalyzed the public sequencing data and kept in-frame beta chains. Rows matching on CDR3 protein sequence are summarized as one entry with the most common DNA and genes. The sample has tens of thousands of distinct CDR3 sequences on record, about 64% of them singletons. Over 15% of the sample is held by the ten biggest clonotypes. At the junction V is shortened by 6 bases and J by 5 bases; bases outside the gene matches: 15. Reading from cysteine to phenylalanine, the CDR3 counts 15 amino acids. Only CDR3 DNA is held: 45 bases, read in frame from base 1. For CDR1 and CDR2, the germline V gene lists SQVTM and ANQGSEA.

Here the chain combines TRBV29-1 and TRBJ2-5; 7 bases in the junction line up with TRBD1. Sequenced sample: tumor-adjacent breast tissue. The sequence was collected from a female donor with breast cancer. Some clones in this sample may be carry-over from other donors' samples. The nucleotide sequence is given as TGCAGCGTCGCTCCTGGGACAGCGAAATCGGAGACCCAGTACTTC. This yields the protein CSVAPGTAKSETQYF.